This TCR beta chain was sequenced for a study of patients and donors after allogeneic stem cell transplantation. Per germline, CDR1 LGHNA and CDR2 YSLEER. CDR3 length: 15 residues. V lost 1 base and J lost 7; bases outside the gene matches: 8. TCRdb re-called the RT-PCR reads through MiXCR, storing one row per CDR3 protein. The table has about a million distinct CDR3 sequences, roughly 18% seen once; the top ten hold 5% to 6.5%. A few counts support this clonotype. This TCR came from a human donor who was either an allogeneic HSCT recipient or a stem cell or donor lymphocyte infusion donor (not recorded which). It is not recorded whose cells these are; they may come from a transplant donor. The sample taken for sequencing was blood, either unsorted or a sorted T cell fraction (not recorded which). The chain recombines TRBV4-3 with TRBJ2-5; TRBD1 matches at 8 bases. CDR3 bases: TGCGCCAGCAGCCAAGTGGTTCAGGGGGCAGGGACCCAGTACTTC. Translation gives CASSQVVQGAGTQYF.